This T cell receptor beta chain emerged from a study of blood T cell repertoires in COVID-19. Germline V gene lookup returns CDR1 SGHRS and CDR2 YFSETQ. The CDR3 contains 15 residues. V lost 2 bases to trimming and J lost 6 bases; unmatched junction nucleotides: 6. The repertoire was sequenced with immunoSEQ multiplex PCR; TCRdb's copy has only in-frame clones and lacks some. The sample contains about 140,000 clones, about 88% of which appear only once. This clone was seen only once. V and J are TRBV5-1 and TRBJ1-1, with TRBD1 identical over 11 bases. This sequence originates from a human donor with COVID-19, enrolled during active disease. The donor label of this sample is uncertain. Material: peripheral blood. CDR3 coding DNA: TGCGCCAGCAGCTTCCGGGACAGGGGGTTCGCTGAAGCTTTCTTT. Its protein product is CASSFRDRGFAEAFF. Together with reference TRBV5-1 and TRBJ1-1, the CDR3 gives the full variable domain: KAGVTQTPRYLIKTRGQQVTLSCSPISGHRSVSWYQQTPGQGLQFLFEYFSETQRNKGNFPGRFSGRQFSNSRSEMNVSTLELGDSALYLCASSFRDRGFAEAFFGQGTRLTVV.